Following are 4 T cell receptor beta chains from one sample sequenced in a study of blood T cell repertoires in COVID-19. The method was immunoSEQ multiplex PCR; TCRdb's version includes in-frame clones alone and lacks a portion of them. Of about 140,000 clones listed, 75% to 90% are singletons. The sequencing sample was made of peripheral blood. All receptors come from a man aged 65 to 85 who had recovered from COVID-19.

CDR3: CASRRPNTEAFF. The CDR3 DNA reads TGTGCCAGCCGGAGGCCAAACACTGAAGCTTTCTTT. The V gene is TRBV6-6, the J gene TRBJ1-1; D unclear. In germline, CDR1 is MNHNY, CDR2 SVGAGI (reference sequence). The CDR3 is made up of 12 amino acids. V dropped 8 bases and J dropped 2 bases, with 9 bases sitting between them.

The rearrangement uses TRBV6-5 and TRBJ1-2; TRBD1 matches 8 bases. Trimming at V came to 6 bases and at J to 8 bases, leaving 2 bases not matched to a gene. The CDR3 extends over 11 amino acids. Germline V gene sequence: CDR1 MNHEY, CDR2 SVGAGI. CDR3 residues: CASRRTGGYTF. The CDR3 region has the DNA TGTGCCAGCAGGAGGACAGGGGGCTACACCTTC.

This clone was seen a handful of times. The rearrangement links TRBV30 to TRBJ2-1; TRBD2 might be the D (6 bases). Per germline, CDR1 GTSNPN and CDR2 SVGIG (reference sequence). This CDR3 spans 14 amino acids. V lost 2 bases and J 3 bases, leaving 11 bases between the germline ends. CDR3 in amino acids: CAWSSGRGYNEQFF. As DNA, the CDR3 is TGTGCCTGGAGTTCCGGGAGAGGCTACAATGAGCAGTTCTTC.

The genes are TRBV20-1 and TRBJ1-1; possible D gene TRBD1, 5 bases. The V end was cut by 3 bases, the J end by 3 bases, with 17 bases between. The CDR3 is 15 amino acids. Per the germline V gene, CDR1 is DFQATT and CDR2 is SNEGSKA (reference sequence). The CDR3, as DNA: TGCAGTGCTAGTTGGGCAGCCCGGGGGGACACTGAAGCTTTCTTT. Its protein product is CSASWAARGDTEAFF.